This section outlines one T cell receptor (beta chain) sequence together with its context. Its specificity is not known. These data belong to a study of T-cell reconstitution after alpha-beta-depleted transplantation in children. Study-level results: It was surviving recipient T cells and thymic progenitors that gave some patients high TCRbeta diversity at day 60.

Unique molecular identifiers were used to barcode this TCRbeta library. MiXCR was run by TCRdb on the PCR reads, yielding one entry per CDR3 protein. Of 100,000 to 120,000 distinct CDR3 sequences detected, approximately 6.9% appear once; the ten largest clones hold around 23%. Germline V CDR1 and CDR2: SGHVS, FNYEAQ. The CDR3 length is 15 residues. The germline V and J ends were trimmed by 5 bases and 0 bases, with 10 bases remaining between them. The TCR originated in a male patient between 2 and 15 years old who had a stem cell transplant for acute lymphoblastic leukemia, so the T cells may come from the graft donor. The J gene is TRBJ2-2, the V gene TRBV7-6; D possibly corresponds to TRBD1 (5 bases). The sample was PBMCs, mostly from graft donor cells, taken 360 days after TCRalphabeta/CD19-depleted stem cell transplant. The CDR3 DNA is TGTGCCAGCAGCCTCAGGGCCCCGAACACCGGGGAGCTGTTTTTT. Protein sequence: CASSLRAPNTGELFF.